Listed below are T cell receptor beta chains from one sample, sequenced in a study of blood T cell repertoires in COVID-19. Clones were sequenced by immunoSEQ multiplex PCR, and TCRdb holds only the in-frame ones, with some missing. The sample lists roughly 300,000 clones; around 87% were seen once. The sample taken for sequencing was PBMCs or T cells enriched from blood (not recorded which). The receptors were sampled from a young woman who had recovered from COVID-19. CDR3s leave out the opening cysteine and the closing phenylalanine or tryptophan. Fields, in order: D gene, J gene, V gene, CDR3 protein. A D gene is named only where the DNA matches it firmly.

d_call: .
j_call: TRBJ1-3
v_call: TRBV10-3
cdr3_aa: AISESRGSGNTIY

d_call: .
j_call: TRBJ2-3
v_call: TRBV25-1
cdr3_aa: ASSTAYLRGTDTQY

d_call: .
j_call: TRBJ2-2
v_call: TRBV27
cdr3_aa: ASSLWVGGRTGELF

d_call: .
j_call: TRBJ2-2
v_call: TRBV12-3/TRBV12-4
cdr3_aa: ATGRGSGELF

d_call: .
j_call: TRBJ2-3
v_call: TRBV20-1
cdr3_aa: SASLGATDTQY

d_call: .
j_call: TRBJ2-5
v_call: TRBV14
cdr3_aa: ASSQRQYLGETQY

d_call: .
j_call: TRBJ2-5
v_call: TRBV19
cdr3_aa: ASSPLDYQETQY

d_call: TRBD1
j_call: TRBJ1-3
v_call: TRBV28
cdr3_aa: ASSLYRGAGNTIY

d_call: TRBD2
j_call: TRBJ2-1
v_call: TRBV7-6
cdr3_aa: ASSLVLAGNEQF

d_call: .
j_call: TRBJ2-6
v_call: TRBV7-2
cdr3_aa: ASSPALSGANVLT

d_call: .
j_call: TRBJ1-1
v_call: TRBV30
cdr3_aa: AWSVGSGSTEAF

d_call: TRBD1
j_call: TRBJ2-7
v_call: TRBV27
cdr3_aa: ASSFLTGGFRYEQY

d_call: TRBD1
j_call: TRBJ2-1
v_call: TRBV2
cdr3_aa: ASTNDRGFYEQF

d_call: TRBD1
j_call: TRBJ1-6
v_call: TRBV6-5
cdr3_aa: ASSNFPGTGGSPLH

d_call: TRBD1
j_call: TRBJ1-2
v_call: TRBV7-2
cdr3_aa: ASSPDRDRGYT

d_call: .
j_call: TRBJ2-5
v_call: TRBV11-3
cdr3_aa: ASSPRGGGPLETQY

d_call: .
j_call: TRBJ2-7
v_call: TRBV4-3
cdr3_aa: ASSQWAWAEPAYEQY

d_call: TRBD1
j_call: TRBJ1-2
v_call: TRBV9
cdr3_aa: ASSAGTDDNYGYT

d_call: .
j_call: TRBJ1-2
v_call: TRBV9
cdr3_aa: ASSVAPYREYGYT

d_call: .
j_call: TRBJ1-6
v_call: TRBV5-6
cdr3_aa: ASSLVLSGWDSPLH

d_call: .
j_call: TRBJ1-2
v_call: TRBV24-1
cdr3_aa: ATSALAGSGYT

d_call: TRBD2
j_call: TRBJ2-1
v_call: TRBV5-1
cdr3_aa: ASSSLQRGGPYNEQF

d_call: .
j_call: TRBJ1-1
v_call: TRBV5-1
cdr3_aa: ASAPQGRSNTEAF

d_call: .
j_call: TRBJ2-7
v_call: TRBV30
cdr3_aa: AWTSGNYEQY

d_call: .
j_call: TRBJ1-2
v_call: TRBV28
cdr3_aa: ASESRANYGYT

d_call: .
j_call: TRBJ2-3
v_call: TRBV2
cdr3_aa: ASSEVGDNTQY

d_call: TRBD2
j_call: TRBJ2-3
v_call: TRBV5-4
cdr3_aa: ASSLTSGGLDTQY

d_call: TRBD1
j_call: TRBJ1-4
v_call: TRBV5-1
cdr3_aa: ASSFGTGDGEKLF

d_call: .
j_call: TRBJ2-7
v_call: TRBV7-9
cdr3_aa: ASSLPGSYEQY

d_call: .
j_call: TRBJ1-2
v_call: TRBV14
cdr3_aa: ASSQELLAGGNGYT

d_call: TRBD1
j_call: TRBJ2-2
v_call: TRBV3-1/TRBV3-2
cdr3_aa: ASSRFTGVATGELF

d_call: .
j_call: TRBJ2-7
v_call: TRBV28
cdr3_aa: ASRLGPTIYEQY

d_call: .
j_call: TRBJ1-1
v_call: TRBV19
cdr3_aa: ASTTTRGSTEAF

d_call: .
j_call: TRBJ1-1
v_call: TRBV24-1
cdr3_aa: ATSDSYGEAF

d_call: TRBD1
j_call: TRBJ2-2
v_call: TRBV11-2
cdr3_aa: ASSLDPTGHTGELF

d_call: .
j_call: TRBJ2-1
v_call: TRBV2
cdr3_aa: ASSLPGGYNEQF

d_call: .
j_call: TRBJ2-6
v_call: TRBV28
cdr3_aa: ASSKSGANVLT

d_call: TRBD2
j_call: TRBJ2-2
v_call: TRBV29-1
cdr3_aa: SAERGSGELF

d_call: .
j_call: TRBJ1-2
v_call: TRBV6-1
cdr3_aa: ASSERLYGYT

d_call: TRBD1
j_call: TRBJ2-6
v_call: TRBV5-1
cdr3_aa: ASSFGQGKAGANVLT

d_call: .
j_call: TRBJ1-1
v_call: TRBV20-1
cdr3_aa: SASPGSDPTGTEAF

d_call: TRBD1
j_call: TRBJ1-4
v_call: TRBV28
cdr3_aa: ASSSGQGEKLF

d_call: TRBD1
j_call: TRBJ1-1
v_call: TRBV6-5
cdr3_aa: ASSYSRDRGITEAF

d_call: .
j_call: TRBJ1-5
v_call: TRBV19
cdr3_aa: ASSIGQSYSNQPQH

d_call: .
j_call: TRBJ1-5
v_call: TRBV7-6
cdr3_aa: ASSPGRNQPQH

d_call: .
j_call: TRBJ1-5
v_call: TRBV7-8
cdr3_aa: ASGGGLYSNQPQH

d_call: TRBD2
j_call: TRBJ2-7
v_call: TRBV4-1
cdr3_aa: ASSPSMTSRYEQY

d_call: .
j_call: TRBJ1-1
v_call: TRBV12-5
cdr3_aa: ASGLAGDTEAF

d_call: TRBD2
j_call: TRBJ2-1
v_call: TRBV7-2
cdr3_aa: ASSLAGLAISYNEQF

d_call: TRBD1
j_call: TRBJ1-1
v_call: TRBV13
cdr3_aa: ASSRTGGGTEAF

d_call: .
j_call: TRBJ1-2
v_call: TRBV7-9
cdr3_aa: ASSSGEGEGGYT

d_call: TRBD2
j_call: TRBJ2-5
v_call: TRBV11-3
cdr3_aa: ASSSQGGILAGEETQY

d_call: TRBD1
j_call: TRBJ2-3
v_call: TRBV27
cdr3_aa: ASKGQGLVDTQY

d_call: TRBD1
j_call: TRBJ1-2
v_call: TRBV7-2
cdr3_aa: ASSLFRGRSDGYT